The 2 T cell receptor beta chains reported below all come from one sample, sequenced in a study of control samples from healthy donors and cancer patients. Method: immunoSEQ multiplex PCR; TCRdb's copy keeps in-frame clones and lacks some. The sample includes over 10,000 clones, around 92% of them seen just once. The sample taken for sequencing was PBMCs. All receptors derive from a man of 80 years or more with lung cancer.

The J gene is TRBJ1-2, the V gene TRBV5-6; a weak D match, TRBD1 (5 bases). Germline V gene sequence: CDR1 SGHDT, CDR2 YYEEEE. The CDR3 is 12 residues long. V lost 6 bases to trimming and J lost 4 bases, with 10 bases between them. CDR3 amino acids: CASTGTSYGYTF. CDR3 nucleotides: TGTGCCAGCACCGGGACTAGCTATGGCTACACCTTC.

This rearrangement joins TRBV5-6 to TRBJ1-6; D ambiguous. Germline CDR1 is SGHDT and CDR2 is YYEEEE. This CDR3 comprises 15 residues. V lost 0 bases and J lost 10, with 14 bases in between. This CDR3 is CASSLDSGRNSPLHF. The CDR3, as DNA: TGTGCCAGCAGCTTGGACTCTGGACGAAACTCACCCCTCCACTTT.